This T cell receptor beta chain was observed in a study of blood T cells in healthy people across ages. The CDR3 has 19 amino acids. The J segment lost 5 bases and the V segment lost 0 bases, leaving 15 bases of the junction unmatched. Comment on this clonotype: Its matching antigen is unknown.

Alongside a J-beta primer mix, a sample-barcoded 5' primer served in a second PCR lasting roughly 6 to 11 cycles. One entry per CDR3 protein results from TCRdb running MiXCR on the 5' RACE reads. The table shows about a million distinct CDR3 sequences, with roughly 50% occurring only once. Study observations and caveats: A strong correlation was seen between TCR beta diversity and naive T cell percentage.

This sequence was found in a man aged 25 to 45 in good health. Specimen: blood. The chain carries TRBV12-3 or TRBV12-4 and TRBJ2-1; 8 nucleotides align to TRBD2. The CDR3 nucleotides are TGTGCCAGCAGTTTAGCGGGAGCGGGGGACCTTCCGGGTCACAATGAGCAGTTCTTC. Translated: CASSLAGAGDLPGHNEQFF.